The rows below give T cell receptor beta chains drawn from one sample of a study of cytomegalovirus exposure and HLA in healthy donors. Repertoires were generated with immunoSEQ multiplex PCR, while TCRdb's copy carries only in-frame clones and drops some. The sample lists around 180,000 clones, approximately 80% occurring once. Material for sequencing was PBMCs. All receptors derive from a woman under 40 in good health and CMV-seropositive. Both conserved end residues are part of each CDR3. The order of the fields is clone size, V gene, CDR3 protein. Expanded clones get a size class; other rows say once, few or many, or leave the size out.

size: .; V: TRBV2; CDR3: CASSDLEFGQGSEQYF
size: .; V: TRBV7-7; CDR3: CASSLAGGYEQYF
size: .; V: TRBV7-2; CDR3: CASRRTGNYEQYF
size: .; V: TRBV6-5; CDR3: CASSLAGWVDTQYF
size: .; V: TRBV28; CDR3: CASSLKRKETQYF
size: once; V: TRBV7-6; CDR3: CASSSGLLTGELFF
size: .; V: TRBV25-1; CDR3: CASKAGDGGQPQHF
size: .; V: TRBV4-1; CDR3: CASSRDFTGELFF
size: .; V: TRBV27; CDR3: CASRGQESYEQYF
size: few; V: TRBV6-1; CDR3: CASSPRQGAYNEQFF
size: .; V: TRBV28; CDR3: CASSLNRQFF
size: .; V: TRBV28; CDR3: CASSDSTSGAGELFF
size: few; V: TRBV15; CDR3: CATSREKTEKDF
size: .; V: TRBV5-1; CDR3: CASSTSGRGAGELFF
size: .; V: TRBV28; CDR3: CASSSPGENQPQHF
size: .; V: TRBV10-1; CDR3: CASSGGQSSTRGAFF
size: .; V: TRBV11-1; CDR3: CASSSSTGRTDEQFF
size: .; V: TRBV6-1; CDR3: CASSEALVNQPQHF
size: .; V: TRBV19; CDR3: CASSIEGRGYGYTF
size: .; V: TRBV19; CDR3: CASSTARGGNQPQHF
size: .; V: TRBV27; CDR3: CASSDHREVFF
size: .; V: TRBV27; CDR3: CASSLRSLANYGYTF
size: .; V: TRBV27; CDR3: CASSTGSYNEQFF
size: few; V: TRBV5-1; CDR3: CASSLTSGYEQYF
size: .; V: TRBV4-3; CDR3: CASSQTNRDQPQHF
size: few; V: TRBV5-4; CDR3: CASSFGRGQGANVLTF
size: .; V: TRBV6-1; CDR3: CASRTTGKTQPQHF
size: .; V: TRBV7-2; CDR3: CASSGGQEHQPQHF
size: few; V: TRBV5-1; CDR3: CASRPPNMNTEAFF
size: few; V: TRBV7-9; CDR3: CASSSTAQPEAFF
size: .; V: TRBV1; CDR3: CTSSRVETQYF
size: .; V: TRBV20-1; CDR3: CSASRNTEAFF
size: .; V: TRBV15; CDR3: CATSRGSSDSGNTIYF
size: few; V: TRBV9; CDR3: CASSVVASGGQETQYF
size: once; V: TRBV5-1; CDR3: CASSRGDSSYEQYF
size: .; V: TRBV2; CDR3: CASSEAERAFSYEQYF
size: .; V: TRBV19; CDR3: CASSMPPRGRARHEQFF
size: .; V: TRBV19; CDR3: CASSIRAGGERINNYGYTF
size: .; V: TRBV10-3; CDR3: CAISESRGTEVYEQYF
size: .; V: TRBV5-4; CDR3: CASSFGTGRIGEKLFF
size: .; V: TRBV6-5; CDR3: CASSYSRTGELFF
size: .; V: TRBV6-1; CDR3: CASLAGGPGETQYF
size: .; V: TRBV7-9; CDR3: CASSLGGGGTTYNEQFF
size: .; V: TRBV28; CDR3: CASSHRQGGGGSEQYF
size: few; V: TRBV6-5; CDR3: CASSPQGKGYIEQFF
size: .; V: TRBV25-1; CDR3: CASKYSSLGSTEAFF